The 32 T cell receptor beta chains listed next were all sequenced from one sample in a study of blood T cell repertoires in COVID-19. Clones were sequenced by immunoSEQ multiplex PCR, and TCRdb holds only the in-frame ones, with some missing. Of 200,000 to 250,000 clones in the sample, more than 80% were seen once. The sequenced material came from peripheral blood. These receptors were collected from a woman of 80 years or more with COVID-19, enrolled during active disease.

The V call is TRBV19, the J call TRBJ1-1; TRBD1 might be the D (5 bases). The germline CDR1 and CDR2 sequences are LNHDA and SQIVND (reference sequence). V lost 4 bases and J lost 1, with 10 bases in between. CDR3 size: 14 residues. The CDR3 loop reads CASSTSGGNTEAFF. Written as DNA, the CDR3 is TGTGCCAGTAGTACCTCGGGGGGGAACACTGAAGCTTTCTTT.

The chain links TRBV3-1 (or the pseudogene TRBV3-2) to TRBJ1-4, with D possibly matching TRBD1 (5 bases). The V gene lost 0 bases and the J gene lost 11 bases, with 16 bases spanning the gap. Germline V gene data show CDR1 as LGHDT and CDR2 as YNNKEL (reference sequence). This CDR3 is 15 amino acids long. In nucleotides, the CDR3 is TGTGCCAGCAGCCAAGACCCCGGGGCGGGAGGGAAACTGTTTTTT. It yields the protein CASSQDPGAGGKLFF.

The rearrangement links TRBV5-1 to TRBJ1-1; TRBD1 is a possible D gene (6 bases). Trimming took 0 bases from V and 3 from J, leaving 12 bases between them. The CDR3 has 15 amino acids. The germline gives CDR1 SGHRS, CDR2 YFSETQ. CDR3 nucleotides: TGCGCCAGCAGCTTGGGGGACACGGGGCACACTGAAGCTTTCTTT. Its translation: CASSLGDTGHTEAFF.

The J gene is TRBJ1-5, the V gene TRBV28; D may be TRBD1 (6 bases). The CDR3 contains 14 residues. The germline V gene has CDR1 MDHEN and CDR2 SYDVKM. V lost 6 bases to trimming and J lost 3 bases, with 12 bases between them. The CDR3 region is CASSQGGDNQPQHF. As DNA, the CDR3 is TGTGCCAGCAGCCAAGGGGGGGACAATCAGCCCCAGCATTTT.

The gene calls are TRBV6-1 and TRBJ2-7; 9 bases map to TRBD2. Germline CDR1 is MNHNS and CDR2 is SASEGT. The CDR3 runs to 14 residues. V shed 3 bases, J shed 3 bases, and the junction held 3 bases outside the gene matches. CDR3 coding DNA: TGTGCCAGCAGTGAGCTAGCGGGGAGCTACGAGCAGTACTTC. Its protein product is CASSELAGSYEQYF.

The V call is TRBV27, the J call TRBJ1-3; possible D gene TRBD1, 6 bases. The CDR3 totals 16 residues. Deletions cut 6 bases from V and 3 bases from J, with 18 bases between. Per the germline V gene, CDR1 is MNHEY and CDR2 is SMNVEV (reference sequence). CDR3 coding DNA: TGTGCCAGCAGCCTCGTAACAGGGTATGTTGGAAACACCATATATTTT. It specifies CASSLVTGYVGNTIYF.

This clone was found once. The V and J genes are TRBV10-2 and TRBJ1-3; D is unclear. V lost 3 bases to trimming and J lost 0 bases, with 6 bases between them. Germline V lookup: CDR1 WSHSY, CDR2 SAAADI. The CDR3 has 14 amino acids. The CDR3 region is CASSDLSSGNTIYF. For the CDR3, the DNA is TGCGCCAGCAGTGACTTATCCTCTGGAAACACCATATATTTT.

V and J are TRBV19 and TRBJ2-7; 8 nucleotides align to TRBD2. CDR3 size: 14 residues. The trim removed 1 base at V and 4 bases at J, leaving 3 bases unmatched. The V gene's germline CDR1 is LNHDA and CDR2 SQIVND (reference sequence). CDR3 DNA sequence: TGTGCCAGTAGTATAGTGAGCGGGAGTTACGAGCAGTACTTC. Protein sequence: CASSIVSGSYEQYF.

The chain carries TRBV6-5 and TRBJ1-4; TRBD1 matches at 7 bases. Trimming at V came to 7 bases and at J to 5 bases, leaving 10 bases not matched to a gene. The CDR3 has 15 amino acids. Germline-derived CDR1 and CDR2 are MNHEY and SVGAGI. The DNA of the CDR3 is TGTGCCAGCAACCTCTTCGGACAGGAAAATGAAAAACTGTTTTTT. Its translation is CASNLFGQENEKLFF.

V gene TRBV25-1 combines with J gene TRBJ1-2; a weak D match, TRBD1 (6 bases). This CDR3 has 14 residues. Trimming left V 2 bases short and J 6 bases short, with 13 bases between. From germline, CDR1 is MGHDK and CDR2 SYGVNS. The CDR3 reads CASSEPGRGHGYTF. CDR3 nucleotide sequence: TGTGCCAGCAGTGAACCCGGCAGGGGCCATGGCTACACCTTC.

This chain connects TRBV5-1 to TRBJ2-7; D is uncertain. The CDR3 is made up of 12 amino acids. Trimming removed 0 bases from V and 6 bases from J, with 7 bases in between. Germline lookup yields CDR1 SGHRS and CDR2 YFSETQ. In nucleotides, the CDR3 is TGCGCCAGCAGCTTGGGAGAGGCCGAGCAGTACTTC. Its protein is CASSLGEAEQYF.

This clone was recorded many times. This chain connects TRBV10-3 to TRBJ1-5; D unclear. CDR3 length equals 14 residues. Germline V gives CDR1 ENHRY, CDR2 SYGVKD. V was pared by 5 bases and J by 6 bases, with 14 bases between. The chain's CDR3 is CAISTDGIGQPQHF. The CDR3 nucleotides read TGTGCCATCAGTACAGACGGGATAGGTCAGCCCCAGCATTTT.

CDR3 sequence reads: CASSYSGGEVEKLFF. The CDR3 bases are TGTGCCAGCAGTTACTCGGGGGGGGAGGTTGAAAAACTGTTTTTT. The J gene is TRBJ1-4, the V gene TRBV6-5, with D tentatively TRBD1 (5 bases). Germline CDR1 reads MNHEY; CDR2 reads SVGAGI. The CDR3 runs to 15 residues. Trimming left V 0 bases short and J 7 bases short, with 12 bases between.

The chain recombines TRBV19 with TRBJ1-4; TRBD1 might be the D (6 bases). The length of the CDR3 is 14 residues. Germline V gives CDR1 LNHDA, CDR2 SQIVND (reference sequence). Deletions cut 6 bases from V and 5 bases from J, with 13 bases between. CDR3 protein: CASSFTGTNEKLFF. Here the CDR3 DNA reads TGTGCCAGTAGCTTTACAGGGACGAATGAAAAACTGTTTTTT. Variable domain in full (rest from reference TRBV19 and TRBJ1-4): DGGITQSPKYLFRKEGQNVTLSCEQNLNHDAMYWYRQDPGQGLRLIYYSQIVNDFQKGDIAEGYSVSREKKESFPLTVTSAQKNPTAFYLCASSFTGTNEKLFFGSGTQLSVL.

V usage is TRBV5-1 and J usage is TRBJ2-5, with a tentative D call TRBD1 (6 bases). Germline assignment: CDR1 SGHRS and CDR2 YFSETQ. The CDR3 length is 13 residues. Trimming stripped 4 bases from V and 4 bases from J, with 11 bases between. This CDR3 reads CASSTEQGETQYF. CDR3 DNA sequence: TGCGCCAGCAGCACCGAACAGGGAGAGACCCAGTACTTC.

In its sample, this clone was seen a few times. The V call is TRBV18, the J call TRBJ1-2; no firm D call. The germline CDR1 and CDR2 sequences are KGHSH and LQKENI. The V and J ends lost 0 bases and 9 bases respectively, with 11 bases between them. The CDR3 is 13 amino acids. For the CDR3, the DNA is TGTGCCAGCTCACCACCGGAGGGCAGTAGCTACACCTTC. Translation: CASSPPEGSSYTF.

J is TRBJ2-7 and V is TRBV7-3; the D is unclear. The CDR3 runs to 12 residues. V was pared by 5 bases and J by 6 bases, with 11 bases between. Germline CDR1 SGHTA, CDR2 FQGTGA. This CDR3 reads CASSPLIREQYF. The CDR3 DNA follows: TGTGCCAGCAGCCCACTCATTCGCGAGCAGTACTTC.

The chain joins TRBV7-3 to TRBJ1-6; 7 bases map to TRBD1. Germline assignment: CDR1 SGHTA and CDR2 FQGTGA. V dropped 5 bases and J dropped 7; count of bases not matched to a gene: 5. The CDR3 runs 14 residues. The CDR3, as DNA: TGTGCCAGCAGCGGTACAGGGGAAAATTCACCCCTCCACTTT. This encodes CASSGTGENSPLHF.

As DNA, the CDR3 is TGTGCCAGCAGCCAGGGACAGGGGGACACTGAAGCTTTCTTT. Translating gives CASSQGQGDTEAFF. The J gene is TRBJ1-1, the V gene TRBV3-1 (or the pseudogene TRBV3-2), with 11 bases identical to TRBD1. The CDR3 covers 14 residues. From germline, CDR1 is LGHDT and CDR2 YNNKEL (reference sequence). Unmatched junction bases numbered 0, after V lost 3 bases and J lost 3 bases.

The rearrangement links TRBV3-1 (or the pseudogene TRBV3-2) to TRBJ2-3; no clear D. Germline lookup yields CDR1 LGHDT and CDR2 YNNKEL (reference sequence). Trimming cost V 2 bases and J 0 bases, with 9 bases left between them. The CDR3 extends over 15 amino acids. As DNA, the CDR3 is TGTGCCAGCAGCCAATATCTACTTAGCACAGATACGCAGTATTTT. As protein: CASSQYLLSTDTQYF.

CDR3 residues: CAISEDRGVAFF. The DNA for the CDR3 is TGTGCCATCAGTGAGGACAGGGGAGTAGCTTTCTTT. The V call is TRBV10-3, the J call TRBJ1-1, with 8 bases fitting TRBD1. The CDR3 totals 12 residues. Germline V CDR1 and CDR2: ENHRY, SYGVKD. V lost 2 bases, J lost 10 bases, and 3 bases stayed unmatched.

The chain links TRBV4-1 to TRBJ1-1; 10 bases map to TRBD1. The V gene end was trimmed by 0 bases and the J gene end by 2 bases; junction bases not matched to a gene: 3. Per germline, CDR1 MGHRA and CDR2 YSYEKL. This CDR3 region has 16 residues. CDR3 coding DNA: TGCGCCAGCAGCCAAGACGGGGACAGGGGCAACACTGAAGCTTTCTTT. It encodes CASSQDGDRGNTEAFF.

The chain has TRBV14 and TRBJ2-2; 11 positions agree with TRBD1. The length of the CDR3 is 15 residues. Germline values: CDR1 SGHDN, CDR2 FVKESK. Trimming took 6 bases from V and 4 from J; bases not matched to a gene: 4. CDR3 sequence: CASSPGTGGTGELFF. In DNA, the CDR3 is TGTGCCAGCAGTCCCGGGACAGGGGGCACCGGGGAGCTGTTTTTT.

The chain joins TRBV3-1 (or the pseudogene TRBV3-2) to TRBJ1-3, with no clear D. The CDR3 runs to 14 residues. Trimming left V 0 bases short and J 0 bases short, with 3 bases between. Looked up from germline, CDR1 is LGHDT and CDR2 is YNNKEL (reference sequence). CDR3 DNA: TGTGCCAGCAGCCAAGATAACTCTGGAAACACCATATATTTT. Translating gives CASSQDNSGNTIYF.

This chain connects TRBV4-1 to TRBJ2-7, with 9 bases fitting TRBD1. V shed 6 bases, J shed 2 bases, and the junction held 14 bases outside the gene matches. CDR3 length equals 17 residues. Germline-derived CDR1 and CDR2 are MGHRA and YSYEKL. CDR3 DNA sequence: TGCGCCAGCAGGGAGATAGCCGACAGGGGGTTAACCTACGAGCAGTACTTC. Protein product: CASREIADRGLTYEQYF.

The chain recombines TRBV4-1 with TRBJ2-2; possibly TRBD1 for D (6 bases). The CDR3 covers 18 residues. V lost 1 base, J lost 3 bases, and 18 bases lay in between. Germline lookup yields CDR1 MGHRA and CDR2 YSYEKL. DNA for the CDR3: TGCGCCAGCAGCCAAGTGCGGGCAGGGACACGATACACCGGGGAGCTGTTTTTT. As protein: CASSQVRAGTRYTGELFF.

The gene calls are TRBV28 and TRBJ1-2; TRBD1 agrees at 7 bases. CDR1 is MDHEN and CDR2 is SYDVKM in the germline V gene. Trimming cost V 9 bases and J 0 bases; bases outside gene matches: 4. This CDR3 spans 13 amino acids. CDR3 bases: TGTGCCAGTCAGGGGGGTGCTAACTATGGCTACACCTTC. It yields the protein CASQGGANYGYTF.

V and J are TRBV19 and TRBJ1-1; maybe TRBD1 (5 bases). The CDR3 has 12 residues. The germline gives CDR1 LNHDA, CDR2 SQIVND (reference sequence). Trimming took off 7 bases at V and 6 bases at J, with 12 bases between the two ends. CDR3 protein: CASKGRKSEAFF. The CDR3 DNA sequence: TGTGCCAGTAAGGGGCGGAAATCTGAAGCTTTCTTT.

In its sample, this clone was seen a few times. This sequence joins TRBV7-8 and TRBJ1-1, with D hard to call. Trimming took 6 bases from V and 11 from J, leaving 19 bases between them. Germline V gene lookup returns CDR1 SGHVS and CDR2 FQNEAQ. The CDR3 sequence is 13 residues long. Here the CDR3 DNA reads TGTGCCAGCAGTCCGCAGTCCCCCCCACAGGCTTTCTTT. This translates into CASSPQSPPQAFF.

The chain couples TRBV4-1 to TRBJ1-5; 8 bases align to TRBD1. The germline V gene encodes CDR1 MGHRA and CDR2 YSYEKL. The CDR3 extends over 15 amino acids. With V trimmed by 2 bases and J by 6 bases, 6 bases remained unmatched. Here the CDR3 DNA reads TGCGCCAGCAGCCAACGTGGACAGGGAGGTCAGCCCCAGCATTTT. Translating gives CASSQRGQGGQPQHF.

V gene TRBV7-9 combines with J gene TRBJ2-1; 7 bases align to TRBD2. Looked up from germline, CDR1 is SEHNR and CDR2 is FQNEAQ (reference sequence). The CDR3 has 11 residues. V gave up 5 bases and J gave up 8 bases; unmatched junction bases: 0. CDR3: CASSRGDEQFF. The CDR3 nucleotides are TGTGCCAGCAGCCGGGGGGATGAGCAGTTCTTC.

This clone was picked up a small number of times. The chain has TRBV9 and TRBJ2-2, with 7 positions matching TRBD2. Germline assignment: CDR1 SGDLS and CDR2 YYNGEE. The CDR3 length is 15 residues. Unmatched junction bases numbered 4, after V lost 0 bases and J lost 5 bases. The CDR3 spells CASSVGAGRTGELFF. The CDR3 region has the DNA TGTGCCAGCAGCGTAGGAGCGGGGAGAACCGGGGAGCTGTTTTTT.